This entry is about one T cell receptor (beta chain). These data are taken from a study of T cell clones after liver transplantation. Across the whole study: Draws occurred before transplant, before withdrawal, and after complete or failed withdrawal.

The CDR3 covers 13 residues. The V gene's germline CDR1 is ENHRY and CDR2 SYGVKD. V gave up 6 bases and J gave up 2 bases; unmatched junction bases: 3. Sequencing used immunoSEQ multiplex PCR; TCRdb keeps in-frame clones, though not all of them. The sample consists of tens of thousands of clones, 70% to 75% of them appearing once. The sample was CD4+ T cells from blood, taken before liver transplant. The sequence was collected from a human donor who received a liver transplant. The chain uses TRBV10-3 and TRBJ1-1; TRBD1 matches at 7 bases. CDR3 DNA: TGTGCCATCAGAGACAGGGACAACACTGAAGCTTTCTTT. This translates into CAIRDRDNTEAFF.